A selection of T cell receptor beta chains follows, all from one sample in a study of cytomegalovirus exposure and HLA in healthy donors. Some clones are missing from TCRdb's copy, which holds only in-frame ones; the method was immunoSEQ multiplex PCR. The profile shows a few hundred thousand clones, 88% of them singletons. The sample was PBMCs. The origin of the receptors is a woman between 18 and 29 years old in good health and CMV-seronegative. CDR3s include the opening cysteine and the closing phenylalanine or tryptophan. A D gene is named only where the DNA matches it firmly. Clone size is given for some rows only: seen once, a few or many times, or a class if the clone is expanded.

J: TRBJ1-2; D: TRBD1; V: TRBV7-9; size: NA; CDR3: CASTQLTGTGWNGYTF; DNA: TGTGCCAGCACCCAATTAACCGGGACAGGGTGGAATGGCTACACCTTC
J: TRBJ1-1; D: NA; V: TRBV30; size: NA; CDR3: CAWQQGHNTEAFF; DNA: TGTGCCTGGCAGCAGGGCCATAACACTGAAGCTTTCTTT
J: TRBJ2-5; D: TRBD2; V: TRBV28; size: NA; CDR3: CASDGGSETQYF; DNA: TGTGCCAGCGACGGGGGGAGTGAGACCCAGTACTTC
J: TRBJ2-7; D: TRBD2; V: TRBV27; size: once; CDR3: CASSFGLAGGNEQYF; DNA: TGTGCCAGCAGTTTCGGACTAGCGGGAGGTAACGAGCAGTACTTC
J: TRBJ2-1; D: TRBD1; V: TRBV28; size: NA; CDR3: CASSQDRGRPTRNEQFF; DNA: TGTGCCAGCAGTCAAGACAGGGGGCGACCCACTCGCAATGAGCAGTTCTTC
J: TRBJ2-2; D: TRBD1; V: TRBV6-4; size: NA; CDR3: CASSPGQGAGELFF; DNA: TGTGCCAGCAGTCCGGGACAGGGGGCCGGGGAGCTGTTTTTT
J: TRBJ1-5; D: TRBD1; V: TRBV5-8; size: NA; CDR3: CASSKGDRGGDQPQHF; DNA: TGTGCCAGCAGCAAGGGCGACAGGGGCGGCGATCAGCCCCAGCATTTT
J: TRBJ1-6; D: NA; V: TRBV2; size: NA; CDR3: CASSDQGFYNSPLHF; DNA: TGTGCCAGCAGTGACCAGGGCTTCTATAATTCACCCCTCCACTTT
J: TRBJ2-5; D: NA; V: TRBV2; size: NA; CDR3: CARKLGTSPFETQYF; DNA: TGTGCCAGGAAACTTGGTACTAGCCCATTCGAGACCCAGTACTTC
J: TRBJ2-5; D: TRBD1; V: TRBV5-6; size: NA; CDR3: CASSFLDRGLTGETQYF; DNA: TGTGCCAGCAGCTTCTTAGACAGGGGGCTGACCGGGGAGACCCAGTACTTC